The 23 T cell receptor beta chains given below trace back to one sample, sequenced in a study of shared clonotypes between healthy human individuals. Repertoires were generated with immunoSEQ multiplex PCR, while TCRdb's copy carries only in-frame clones and drops some. The data show approximately 1,500,000 clones, approximately 98% seen once. Sample: naive CD4+ T cells sorted from blood. Subset here: CD45RA+ positively selected. The receptor set was obtained from a man aged 30 to 39 in good health.

The rearrangement links TRBV5-1 to TRBJ2-4; 14 nucleotides align to TRBD2. In germline, CDR1 is SGHRS, CDR2 YFSETQ. With 4 bases clipped from V and 0 bases from J, the junction kept 6 bases outside the gene matches. The length of the CDR3 is 18 residues. CDR3 bases: TGCGCCAGCAGCGGGGGACTAGCGGGAGTACTAGCCAAAAACATTCAGTACTTC. As protein: CASSGGLAGVLAKNIQYF.

The chain is built from TRBV7-9 and TRBJ1-4; 9 bases are a match to TRBD1. Germline loops: CDR1 SEHNR, CDR2 FQNEAQ (reference sequence). After removal of 9 bases from V and 8 bases from J, the junction contained 7 bases not matched to a gene. The CDR3 extends over 13 amino acids. CDR3: CASKQGAQEKLFF. The CDR3 DNA is TGTGCCAGTAAACAGGGGGCGCAGGAAAAACTGTTTTTT.

V gene TRBV9 combines with J gene TRBJ1-2; a weak D match, TRBD1 (5 bases). Germline V gives CDR1 SGDLS, CDR2 YYNGEE. This CDR3 has 13 residues. Deletions cut 3 bases from V and 0 bases from J, with 6 bases between. The CDR3 sequence is CASSETANYGYTF. The DNA for the CDR3 is TGTGCCAGCAGCGAGACAGCTAACTATGGCTACACCTTC.

J is TRBJ2-1 and V is TRBV18; D gene uncertain. The CDR3 consists of 13 residues. From germline, CDR1 is KGHSH and CDR2 LQKENI. Between the trimmed V and J ends, which lost 2 bases and 6 bases, there was a span of 8 bases. The DNA of the CDR3 is TGTGCCAGCTCACCAACGACTGGCAATGAGCAGTTCTTC. It specifies CASSPTTGNEQFF.

J is TRBJ2-4 and V is TRBV5-5; a weak D match, TRBD2 (6 bases). CDR1 and CDR2 (germline): SGHKS, YYEKEE (reference sequence). The CDR3 spans 15 residues. V gave up 2 bases and J gave up 6 bases, with 15 bases separating them. In nucleotides, the CDR3 is TGTGCCAGCAGCTTTGCGGGGACGGCAGCAAACATTCAGTACTTC. As protein: CASSFAGTAANIQYF. The full variable domain, its missing parts supplied by reference TRBV5-5 and TRBJ2-4, is DAGVTQSPTHLIKTRGQQVTLRCSPISGHKSVSWYQQVLGQGPQFIFQYYEKEERGRGNFPDRFSARQFPNYSSELNVNALLLGDSALYLCASSFAGTAANIQYFGAGTRLSVL.

The chain combines TRBV11-2 with TRBJ2-1; 8 bases line up with TRBD1. The germline gives CDR1 SGHAT, CDR2 FQNNGV. The CDR3 sequence is 16 residues long. V lost 4 bases and J lost 0; bases outside the gene matches: 5. CDR3 coding DNA: TGTGCCAGCAGCTGGCGGACAGGGAGCTCCTACAATGAGCAGTTCTTC. This translates into CASSWRTGSSYNEQFF.

This chain links TRBV6-5 with TRBJ2-2, with a tentative D call TRBD2 (6 bases). The CDR3 extends over 15 amino acids. Germline V CDR1 and CDR2: MNHEY, SVGAGI. V was pared by 10 bases and J by 3 bases, with 18 bases between. DNA of the CDR3: TGTGCCACCCGACTGGGGGACTTCCACACCGGGGAGCTGTTTTTT. It translates to CATRLGDFHTGELFF.

The V gene is TRBV7-2, the J gene TRBJ2-1; D is uncertain. The V end was cut by 1 base, the J end by 6 bases, with 13 bases between. The CDR3 loop spans 15 amino acids. Germline CDR1 and CDR2: SGHTA and FQGNSA. The CDR3: CASSLGAVSGNEQFF. The CDR3, as DNA: TGTGCCAGCAGCTTAGGGGCCGTTTCGGGCAATGAGCAGTTCTTC.

V usage is TRBV15 and J usage is TRBJ1-2; tentatively, D is TRBD1 (5 bases). Trimming took off 5 bases at V and 8 bases at J, with 12 bases between the two ends. CDR1 LNHNV and CDR2 YYDKDF come from the germline V gene (reference sequence). This CDR3 comprises 12 residues. The CDR3 is CATSSRADGYTF. Written as DNA, the CDR3 is TGTGCCACCAGCTCCAGGGCGGACGGCTACACCTTC.

The chain links TRBV7-2 to TRBJ2-3, with 11 bases lining up with TRBD2. CDR1 and CDR2 (germline): SGHTA, FQGNSA. V was clipped by 3 bases and J by 3 bases; unmatched bases: 8. The CDR3 contains 17 residues. For the CDR3, the DNA is TGTGCCAGCAGCTTCTTTCGGCTAGCGGGAGGTACAGATACGCAGTATTTT. Amino acids: CASSFFRLAGGTDTQYF.

V is TRBV14 and J is TRBJ1-1; D may be TRBD1 (6 bases). Germline assignment: CDR1 SGHDN and CDR2 FVKESK. This CDR3 contains 15 residues. V lost 0 bases and J lost 4, with 12 bases in between. The CDR3: CASSQEFGGRTEAFF. CDR3 bases: TGTGCCAGCAGCCAAGAGTTCGGGGGGCGCACTGAAGCTTTCTTT.

About this clone itself: Other DNA sequences in this sample translate to the same CDR3. The chain carries TRBV25-1 and TRBJ2-7; no clear D. Trimming left V 4 bases short and J 4 bases short, with 5 bases between. In germline, CDR1 is MGHDK, CDR2 SYGVNS. The CDR3 is 11 residues long. The CDR3 sequence: CASSAKYEQYF. CDR3 in DNA: TGTGCCAGCAGTGCGAAATACGAGCAGTACTTC.

The gene calls are TRBV6-1 and TRBJ1-3; D unclear. Per the germline V gene, CDR1 is MNHNS and CDR2 is SASEGT. Trimming pared 7 bases from V and 4 bases from J, leaving 8 bases between. The CDR3 has 12 amino acids. DNA of the CDR3: TGTGCCAGCACTACGCGAGGAAACACCATATATTTT. It specifies CASTTRGNTIYF.

The gene calls are TRBV30 and TRBJ2-1, with 8 bases aligning to TRBD2. The CDR3 totals 17 residues. The germline gives CDR1 GTSNPN, CDR2 SVGIG (reference sequence). V shed 0 bases, J shed 4 bases, and the junction held 11 bases outside the gene matches. In nucleotides, the CDR3 is TGTGCCTGGAGTGTAGGGTCTACCGGGAGGGCTTACAATGAGCAGTTCTTC. This encodes CAWSVGSTGRAYNEQFF.

This clone has only one observation. The chain is built from TRBV27 and TRBJ2-3; TRBD1 matches 11 bases. V shed 7 bases, J shed 4 bases, and the junction held 22 bases outside the gene matches. Germline values: CDR1 MNHEY, CDR2 SMNVEV (reference sequence). The CDR3 length is 20 residues. The CDR3 spells CASTHRVGQGVKVGADTQYF. In nucleotides, the CDR3 is TGTGCCAGCACCCACCGGGTGGGACAGGGGGTAAAGGTTGGCGCAGATACGCAGTATTTT.

V and J are TRBV18 and TRBJ2-2; D is uncertain. Trimming left V 2 bases short and J 4 bases short, with 11 bases between. Germline-derived CDR1 and CDR2 are KGHSH and LQKENI. The CDR3 consists of 15 residues. CDR3 in amino acids: CASSPYNSGTGELFF. The CDR3 nucleotides are TGTGCCAGCTCACCATATAATTCTGGCACCGGGGAGCTGTTTTTT.

The chain carries TRBV18 and TRBJ1-5; 9 bases line up with TRBD1. Germline lookup yields CDR1 KGHSH and CDR2 LQKENI. V was clipped by 3 bases and J by 2 bases; unmatched bases: 11. The CDR3 runs 18 residues. The CDR3: CASSPRDRVVGGNQPQHF. CDR3 sequence (DNA): TGTGCCAGCTCACCCCGGGACAGGGTCGTGGGTGGCAATCAGCCCCAGCATTTT. Full variable domain (rest looked up from reference TRBV18 and TRBJ1-5): NAGVMQNPRHLVRRRGQEARLRCSPMKGHSHVYWYRQLPEEGLKFMVYLQKENIIDESGMPKERFSAEFPKEGPSILRIQQVVRGDSAAYFCASSPRDRVVGGNQPQHFGDGTRLSIL.

The chain is built from TRBV6-1 and TRBJ1-5; D perhaps matches TRBD1 (6 bases). Trimming removed 5 bases at V and 6 bases at J, with 14 bases between. Germline-derived CDR1 and CDR2 are MNHNS and SASEGT. The CDR3 totals 14 residues. The CDR3 here is CASSPQGFTQPQHF. CDR3 sequence (DNA): TGTGCCAGCAGTCCACAGGGTTTCACTCAGCCCCAGCATTTT.

The chain couples TRBV11-2 to TRBJ1-4; 8 bases align to TRBD1. Germline CDR1 SGHAT, CDR2 FQNNGV. This CDR3 contains 14 residues. V lost 5 bases, J lost 10 bases, and 9 bases stayed unmatched. The CDR3 region is CASSVKTGVGKLFF. The CDR3 region has the DNA TGTGCCAGCAGCGTGAAGACAGGGGTCGGAAAACTGTTTTTT.

The V gene is TRBV25-1, the J gene TRBJ2-3; either TRBD1 or TRBD2 may fit D (5 bases each). The CDR3 has 14 amino acids. The V gene lost 2 bases and the J gene lost 0 bases, with 6 bases spanning the gap. Germline V lookup: CDR1 MGHDK, CDR2 SYGVNS. The CDR3 region is CASSERDSTDTQYF. CDR3 DNA: TGTGCCAGCAGTGAAAGGGACAGCACAGATACGCAGTATTTT.

V is TRBV15 and J is TRBJ1-5; D remains ambiguous. V was clipped by 5 bases and J by 2 bases, with 4 bases between them. Germline V gene sequence: CDR1 LNHNV, CDR2 YYDKDF (reference sequence). CDR3 length: 12 residues. In DNA, the CDR3 is TGTGCCACCAGCCTGCGCAATCAGCCCCAGCATTTT. This codes for CATSLRNQPQHF. Full variable domain (missing parts from reference TRBV15 and TRBJ1-5): DAMVIQNPRYQVTQFGKPVTLSCSQTLNHNVMYWYQQKSSQAPKLLFHYYDKDFNNEADTPDNFQSRRPNTSFCFLDIRSPGLGDTAMYLCATSLRNQPQHFGDGTRLSIL.

This clone was seen a single time. V is TRBV18 and J is TRBJ1-3; D is uncertain. Germline lookup yields CDR1 KGHSH and CDR2 LQKENI. Trimming cost V 4 bases and J 2 bases, with 9 bases left between them. The CDR3 extends over 14 amino acids. DNA for the CDR3: TGTGCCAGCTCACGGCCGTTAACTGGAAACACCATATATTTT. It yields the protein CASSRPLTGNTIYF.

The chain links TRBV7-3 to TRBJ2-1, with 8 bases lining up with TRBD2. V lost 3 bases, J lost 5 bases, and 3 bases stayed unmatched. CDR1 and CDR2 from the germline V gene are SGHTA and FQGTGA. The CDR3 length is 14 residues. The CDR3 coding sequence is TGTGCCAGCAGCTTCGGAGCGGGAGACAATGAGCAGTTCTTC. This gives the protein CASSFGAGDNEQFF.